This T cell receptor beta chain was recorded in a study of OX40 agonist ivuxolimab in advanced cancers. The V gene's germline CDR1 is LNHDA and CDR2 SQIVND (reference sequence). V was clipped by 5 bases and J by 2 bases; unmatched bases: 10. The CDR3 has 17 amino acids. Clones were sequenced by immunoSEQ multiplex PCR, and TCRdb holds only the in-frame ones, with some missing. In the table there are 70,000 to 85,000 clones, about 88% of which are singletons. Sequenced material: CD4+ or CD8+ T cells sorted from blood, taken in a trial of the OX40 agonist ivuxolimab. The chain recombines TRBV19 with TRBJ2-1, with TRBD2 matching over 9 bases. The TCR was taken from an adult with an advanced solid tumor such as melanoma, head and neck, liver or kidney cancer. In DNA, the CDR3 is TGTGCCAGTAGTCCTCGACCAGCGGGAGGCGCCTACAATGAGCAGTTCTTC. It encodes CASSPRPAGGAYNEQFF.